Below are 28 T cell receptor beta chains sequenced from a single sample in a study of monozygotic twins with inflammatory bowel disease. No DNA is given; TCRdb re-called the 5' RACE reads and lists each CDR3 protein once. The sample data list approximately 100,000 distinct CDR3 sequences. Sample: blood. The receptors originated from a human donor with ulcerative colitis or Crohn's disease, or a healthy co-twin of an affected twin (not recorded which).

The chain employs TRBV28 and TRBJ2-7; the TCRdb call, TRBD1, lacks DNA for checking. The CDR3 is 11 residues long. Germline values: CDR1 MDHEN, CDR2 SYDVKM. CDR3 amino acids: CASSGHTEQYF.

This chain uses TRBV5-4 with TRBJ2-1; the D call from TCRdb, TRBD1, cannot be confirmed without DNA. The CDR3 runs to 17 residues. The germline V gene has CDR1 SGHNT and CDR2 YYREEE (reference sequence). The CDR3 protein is CASSKLGGLSSYNEQFF.

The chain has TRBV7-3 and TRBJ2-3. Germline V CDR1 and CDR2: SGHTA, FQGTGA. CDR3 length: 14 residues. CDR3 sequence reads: CASSVRLGADTQYF.

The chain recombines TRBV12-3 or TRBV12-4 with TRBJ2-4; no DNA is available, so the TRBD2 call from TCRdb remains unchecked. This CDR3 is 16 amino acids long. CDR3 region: CASSELAGGVKNIQYF.

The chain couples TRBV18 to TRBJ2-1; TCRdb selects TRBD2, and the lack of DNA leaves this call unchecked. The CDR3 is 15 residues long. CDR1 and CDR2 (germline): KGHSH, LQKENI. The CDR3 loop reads CASSRRADSYNEQFF.

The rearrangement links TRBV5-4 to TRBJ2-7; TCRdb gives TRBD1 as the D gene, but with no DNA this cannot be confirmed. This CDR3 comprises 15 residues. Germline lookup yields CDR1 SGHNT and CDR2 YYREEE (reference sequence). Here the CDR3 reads CASSLDRPLSYEQYF.

CDR3 loop: CATSRDYTGGKGETQYF. This chain connects TRBV15 to TRBJ2-5; no DNA is available, so the TRBD1 call from TCRdb remains unchecked. The CDR3 loop spans 17 amino acids. Germline V gene lookup returns CDR1 LNHNV and CDR2 YYDKDF (reference sequence). Combining the CDR3 with reference TRBV15 and TRBJ2-5 gives the whole variable domain DAMVIQNPRYQVTQFGKPVTLSCSQTLNHNVMYWYQQKSSQAPKLLFHYYDKDFNNEADTPDNFQSRRPNTSFCFLDIRSPGLGDTAMYLCATSRDYTGGKGETQYFGPGTRLLVL.

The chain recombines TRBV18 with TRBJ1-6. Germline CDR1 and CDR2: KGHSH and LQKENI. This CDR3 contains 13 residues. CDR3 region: CASSPGSQRDLHF.

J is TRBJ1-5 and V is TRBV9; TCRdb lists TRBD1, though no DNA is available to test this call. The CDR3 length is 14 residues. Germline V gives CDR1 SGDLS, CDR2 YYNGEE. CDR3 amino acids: CASSVGAFNQPQHF. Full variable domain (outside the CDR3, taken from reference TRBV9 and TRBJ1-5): DSGVTQTPKHLITATGQRVTLRCSPRSGDLSVYWYQQSLDQGLQFLIQYYNGEERAKGNILERFSAQQFPDLHSELNLSSLELGDSALYFCASSVGAFNQPQHFGDGTRLSIL.

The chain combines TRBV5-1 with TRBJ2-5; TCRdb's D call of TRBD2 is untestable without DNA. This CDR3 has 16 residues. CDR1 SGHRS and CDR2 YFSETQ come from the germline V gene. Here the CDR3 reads CASSLVSGGTPETQYF.

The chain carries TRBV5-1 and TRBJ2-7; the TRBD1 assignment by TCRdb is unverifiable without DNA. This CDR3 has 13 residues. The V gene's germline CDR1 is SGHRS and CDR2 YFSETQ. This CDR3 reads CASGDRGLYEQYF.

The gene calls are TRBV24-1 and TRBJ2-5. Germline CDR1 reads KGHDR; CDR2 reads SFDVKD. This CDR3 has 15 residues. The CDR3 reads CATSDSRGTRETQYF.

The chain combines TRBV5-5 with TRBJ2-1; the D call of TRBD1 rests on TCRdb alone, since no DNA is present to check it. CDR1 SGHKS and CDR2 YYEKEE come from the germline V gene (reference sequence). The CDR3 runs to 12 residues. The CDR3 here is CASSPTGNEQFF.

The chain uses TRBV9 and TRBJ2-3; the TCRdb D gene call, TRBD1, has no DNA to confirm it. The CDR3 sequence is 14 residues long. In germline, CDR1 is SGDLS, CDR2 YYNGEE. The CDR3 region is CASSVLQGEDTQYF.

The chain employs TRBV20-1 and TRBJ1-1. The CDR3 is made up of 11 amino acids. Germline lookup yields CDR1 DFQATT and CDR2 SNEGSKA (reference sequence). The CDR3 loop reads CSARRITEAFF.

The CDR3 spells CASSFSPRVSDEKLFF. The chain carries TRBV5-6 and TRBJ1-4; TCRdb's D call, TRBD1, is unchecked because there is no DNA. Germline V gives CDR1 SGHDT, CDR2 YYEEEE. The CDR3 loop spans 16 amino acids.

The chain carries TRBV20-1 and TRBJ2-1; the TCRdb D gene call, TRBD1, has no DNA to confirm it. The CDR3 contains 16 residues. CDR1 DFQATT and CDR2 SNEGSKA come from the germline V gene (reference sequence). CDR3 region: CSARDYGNRGFGEQFF.

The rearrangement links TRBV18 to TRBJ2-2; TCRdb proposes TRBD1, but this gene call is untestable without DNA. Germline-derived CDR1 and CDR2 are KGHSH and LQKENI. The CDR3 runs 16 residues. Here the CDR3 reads CASSTRTGQNTGELFF. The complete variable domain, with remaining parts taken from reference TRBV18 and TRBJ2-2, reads NAGVMQNPRHLVRRRGQEARLRCSPMKGHSHVYWYRQLPEEGLKFMVYLQKENIIDESGMPKERFSAEFPKEGPSILRIQQVVRGDSAAYFCASSTRTGQNTGELFFGEGSRLTVL.

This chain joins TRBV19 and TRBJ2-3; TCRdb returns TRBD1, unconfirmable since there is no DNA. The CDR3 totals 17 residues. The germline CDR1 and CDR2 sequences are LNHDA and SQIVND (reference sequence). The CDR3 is CASSVGVTGGRGDTQYF.

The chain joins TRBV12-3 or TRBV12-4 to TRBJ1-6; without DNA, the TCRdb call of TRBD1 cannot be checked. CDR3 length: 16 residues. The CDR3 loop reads CASSPSQGVDNSPLHF.

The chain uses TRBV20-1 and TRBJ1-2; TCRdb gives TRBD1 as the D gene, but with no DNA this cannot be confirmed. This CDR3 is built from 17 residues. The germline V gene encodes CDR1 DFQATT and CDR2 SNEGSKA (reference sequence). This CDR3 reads CTPGARGQGAGISDYTF.

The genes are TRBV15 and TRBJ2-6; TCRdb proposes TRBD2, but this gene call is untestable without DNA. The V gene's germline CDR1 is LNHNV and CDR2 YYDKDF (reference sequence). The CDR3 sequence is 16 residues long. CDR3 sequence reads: CATSRVGSDRANVLTF.

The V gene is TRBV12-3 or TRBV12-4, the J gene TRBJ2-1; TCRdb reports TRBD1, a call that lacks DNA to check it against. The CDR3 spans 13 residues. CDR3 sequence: CASSLRERDEQFF.

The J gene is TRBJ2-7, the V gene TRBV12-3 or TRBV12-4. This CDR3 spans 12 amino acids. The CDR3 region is CASRAEDAKQYF.

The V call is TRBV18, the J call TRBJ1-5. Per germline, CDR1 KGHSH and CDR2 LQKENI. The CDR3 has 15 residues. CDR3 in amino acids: CASSNEAASNQPQHF. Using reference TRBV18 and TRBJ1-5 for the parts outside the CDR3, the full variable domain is NAGVMQNPRHLVRRRGQEARLRCSPMKGHSHVYWYRQLPEEGLKFMVYLQKENIIDESGMPKERFSAEFPKEGPSILRIQQVVRGDSAAYFCASSNEAASNQPQHFGDGTRLSIL.

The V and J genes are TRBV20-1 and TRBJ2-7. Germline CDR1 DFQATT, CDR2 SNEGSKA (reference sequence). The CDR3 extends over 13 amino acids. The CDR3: CSARDRRLEEQYF.

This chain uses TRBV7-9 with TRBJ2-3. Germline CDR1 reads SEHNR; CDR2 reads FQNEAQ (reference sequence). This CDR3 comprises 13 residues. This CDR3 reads CASSLLYVDTQYF.

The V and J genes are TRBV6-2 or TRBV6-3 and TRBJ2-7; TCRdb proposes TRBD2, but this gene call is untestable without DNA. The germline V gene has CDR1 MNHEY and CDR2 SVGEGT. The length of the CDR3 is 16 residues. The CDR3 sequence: CASSYSPAGQTYEQYF.